This T cell receptor beta chain was retrieved from a study of T cells in Graves' hyperthyroidism and ophthalmopathy. Amplification yielded TCR beta CDR3 regions, with RNA transcripts as the source. Carried out on the TCR CDR3, a first-round RT-PCR used the HTBI primer set. TCRdb processed the multiplex PCR reads anew with MiXCR; each CDR3 protein has one entry. This sample has some 400,000 distinct CDR3 sequences, with about 19% found just once. Germline V gene data show CDR1 as LGHDT and CDR2 as YNNKEL (reference sequence). CDR3 size: 13 residues. V lost 4 bases to trimming and J lost 0 bases; unmatched junction nucleotides: 0.

The chain employs TRBV3-1 and TRBJ2-7, with 7 bases that match TRBD2. The clonotype comes from a woman between 18 and 30 years old with Graves' hyperthyroidism. Sequencing was carried out using blood. This chain's CDR3 is CASSRTSSYEQYV. The CDR3 region has the DNA TGTGCCAGCAGCCGGACTAGCTCCTACGAGCAGTACGTC.